One sample yielded the 26 T cell receptor beta chains listed below, sequenced in a study of T-cell reconstitution after alpha-beta-depleted transplantation in children. Unique molecular identifiers were used to barcode this TCRbeta library. MiXCR was run by TCRdb on the PCR reads, yielding one entry per CDR3 protein. The table has about a million distinct CDR3 sequences, about 30% seen once. Material: PBMCs, mostly from graft donor cells, obtained 360 days after TCRalphabeta/CD19-depleted stem cell transplant. Receptors originate from a boy younger than two who had a stem cell transplant for SCID, so the T cells may come from the graft donor.

The CDR3 reads CASSLGLARYEQYF. CDR3 DNA sequence: TGCGCCAGCAGCTTGGGACTAGCCCGGTACGAGCAGTACTTC. V gene TRBV5-1 combines with J gene TRBJ2-7; TRBD2 matches at 7 bases. The CDR3 is 14 residues long. Germline V gene sequence: CDR1 SGHRS, CDR2 YFSETQ. With V trimmed by 0 bases and J by 4 bases, 4 bases remained unmatched.

The rearrangement uses TRBV11-2 and TRBJ2-7, with 7 bases fitting TRBD1. Losses at the gene ends were 3 bases for V and 0 bases for J; bases not matched to a gene: 14. The CDR3 length is 18 residues. From germline, CDR1 is SGHAT and CDR2 FQNNGV. The CDR3 spells CASSFSTLGTAFSYEQYF. As DNA, the CDR3 is TGTGCCAGCAGCTTCTCCACCCTCGGGACAGCGTTCTCCTACGAGCAGTACTTC.

This chain uses TRBV24-1 with TRBJ2-3, with D tentatively TRBD2 (6 bases). The CDR3 loop spans 15 amino acids. The V gene's germline CDR1 is KGHDR and CDR2 SFDVKD. Trimming took off 5 bases at V and 0 bases at J, with 11 bases between the two ends. As DNA, the CDR3 is TGTGCCACCAGTGCTGGGACTGCGAGCACAGATACGCAGTATTTT. It specifies CATSAGTASTDTQYF.

The chain carries TRBV30 and TRBJ1-2; TRBD1 matches 8 bases. Trimming removed 1 base from V and 9 bases from J; junction bases left unmatched: 7. Looked up from germline, CDR1 is GTSNPN and CDR2 is SVGIG (reference sequence). This CDR3 has 13 amino acids. The CDR3 coding sequence is TGTGCCTGGAGTGGGACAGGGTTTAATAGCTACACCTTC. Translation: CAWSGTGFNSYTF.

Many counts were recorded for this clonotype. V usage is TRBV5-1 and J usage is TRBJ1-3, with TRBD1 matching over 7 bases. The germline V gene encodes CDR1 SGHRS and CDR2 YFSETQ. The V and J ends lost 4 bases and 0 bases, in that order; junction bases with no gene match: 4. CDR3 length: 15 residues. CDR3 in DNA: TGCGCCAGCAGCGCGGACAGGTCCTCTGGAAACACCATATATTTT. Its translation: CASSADRSSGNTIYF.

This clonotype was recorded once. This rearrangement joins TRBV20-1 to TRBJ2-3; the match to TRBD2 covers 10 bases. Germline CDR1 and CDR2: DFQATT and SNEGSKA (reference sequence). This CDR3 is built from 19 residues. J lost 1 base, V lost 1 base, and 14 bases had no gene match. In DNA, the CDR3 is TGCAGTGCTAGAGGCCCCCTTGCAATAGCGGGGGGTCGCACAGATACGCAGTATTTT. Protein: CSARGPLAIAGGRTDTQYF.

The V call is TRBV5-1, the J call TRBJ2-7; 7 bases agree with TRBD1. The CDR3 has 14 residues. V was pared by 0 bases and J by 5 bases, with 5 bases of the junction left unmatched. Germline V gene data show CDR1 as SGHRS and CDR2 as YFSETQ. The DNA for the CDR3 is TGCGCCAGCAGCTTGGCCGGGACAGCCCACGAGCAGTACTTC. Residues: CASSLAGTAHEQYF.

This clonotype showed up just a few times. The CDR3 sequence: CAFMAGGNGNTEAFF. The CDR3 DNA reads TGTGCCTTTATGGCAGGGGGAAATGGGAACACTGAAGCTTTCTTT. The chain uses TRBV30 and TRBJ1-1, with 7 bases matching TRBD1. J gave up 1 base and V 7 bases, and 12 bases lay outside the gene matches. CDR1 and CDR2 from the germline V gene are GTSNPN and SVGIG (reference sequence). The CDR3 length is 15 residues.

The V and J genes are TRBV5-1 and TRBJ2-1; the D call may be TRBD1 or TRBD2 (6 bases each). V was cut by 4 bases and J by 0 bases, with 11 bases left in between. CDR1 is SGHRS and CDR2 is YFSETQ in the germline V gene. The CDR3 runs 15 residues. CDR3 in amino acids: CASSEPGASYNEQFF. DNA for the CDR3: TGCGCCAGCAGCGAGCCGGGGGCCTCCTACAATGAGCAGTTCTTC.

This clonotype was observed a handful of times. A single base separates this from a much larger clone, so it may be a read error. The chain recombines TRBV12-3 or TRBV12-4 with TRBJ1-5, with D possibly matching TRBD1 (5 bases). V lost 2 bases to trimming and J lost 5 bases, with 7 bases between them. This CDR3 is built from 13 residues. The CDR3 DNA sequence: TGTGCCAGCAGTTTAAGGGACCATCAGCCCCAGCATTTT. The encoded protein is CASSLRDHQPQHF.

This clonotype came up a few times. The chain is built from TRBV4-2 and TRBJ2-7; 11 bases are shared with TRBD2. Germline lookup yields CDR1 LGHNA and CDR2 YNFKEQ. This CDR3 comprises 15 residues. Germline trimming cut 3 bases from V and 5 bases from J; bases unmatched to any gene: 6. CDR3: CASSQFSGGANEQYF. CDR3 nucleotide sequence: TGTGCCAGCAGCCAGTTTAGCGGGGGGGCCAACGAGCAGTACTTC.

This clonotype was seen a handful of times. The chain links TRBV5-1 to TRBJ2-3, with D unresolved. Germline CDR1 reads SGHRS; CDR2 reads YFSETQ. Trimming took off 0 bases at V and 5 bases at J, with 4 bases between the two ends. This CDR3 spans 12 amino acids. The CDR3 DNA reads TGCGCCAGCAGCTTGGCCAAAGATACGCAGTATTTT. It is translated as CASSLAKDTQYF.

This clonotype was observed a few times. The CDR3 region has the DNA TGTGCCAGCAGCCAAACACCCTATGGCTACACCTTC. It codes for CASSQTPYGYTF. The V gene is TRBV3-1, the J gene TRBJ1-2; no clear D gene. Germline V gene data show CDR1 as LGHDT and CDR2 as YNNKEL (reference sequence). There are 12 residues in the CDR3. Trimming pared 2 bases from V and 4 bases from J, leaving 5 bases between.

This clonotype was picked up one time. The CDR3 is CASSFFPAGEETQYF. The CDR3 DNA reads as TGTGCCAGCAGCTTCTTTCCGGCAGGAGAAGAGACCCAGTACTTC. The chain recombines TRBV11-1 with TRBJ2-5, with D unclear. Looked up from germline, CDR1 is SGHAT and CDR2 is FQDESV (reference sequence). Trimming pared 3 bases from V and 3 bases from J, leaving 14 bases between. The CDR3 sequence is 15 residues long.

This clonotype was picked up a small number of times. For the CDR3, the DNA is TGTGCCAGCAGGCGTAACAGGGGAACCCAGCATTTT. Translation gives CASRRNRGTQHF. The chain couples TRBV6-2 or TRBV6-3 to TRBJ1-5; TRBD1 aligns across 7 bases. The CDR3 loop spans 12 amino acids. Germline V lookup: CDR1 MNHEY, CDR2 SVGEGT. V lost 6 bases and J lost 11; bases outside the gene matches: 7.

The chain has TRBV4-1 and TRBJ2-7; no clear D gene. Germline V gene sequence: CDR1 MGHRA, CDR2 YSYEKL. Trimming cost V 0 bases and J 4 bases, with 16 bases left between them. This CDR3 has 16 amino acids. The DNA of the CDR3 is TGCGCCAGCAGCCAAGAATGGGCAGCCGCCGGATACGAGCAGTACTTC. Amino acids: CASSQEWAAAGYEQYF.

The chain combines TRBV11-2 with TRBJ2-1; D uncertain. V lost 5 bases and J 2 bases, leaving 16 bases between the germline ends. This CDR3 spans 16 amino acids. Germline CDR1 and CDR2: SGHAT and FQNNGV. The CDR3 DNA follows: TGTGCCAGCAGCCGTAGGAGTCAAGTGGCCTACAATGAGCAGTTCTTC. The encoded protein is CASSRRSQVAYNEQFF.

This clonotype has a handful of counts. The chain links TRBV6-5 to TRBJ1-5; D remains unclear. CDR3 length: 15 amino acids. Germline CDR1 reads MNHEY; CDR2 reads SVGAGI. V was cut by 6 bases and J by 0 bases, with 12 bases left in between. The CDR3 nucleotides read TGTGCCAGCAGCCGGGCGGGCTATAGCAATCAGCCCCAGCATTTT. Protein sequence: CASSRAGYSNQPQHF.

This clonotype was counted a few times. The chain uses TRBV5-1 and TRBJ1-2; D uncertain. This CDR3 is built from 16 residues. CDR1 and CDR2 (germline): SGHRS, YFSETQ. V was pared by 4 bases and J by 0 bases, with 16 bases between. This chain's CDR3 is CASSLLGGSPNYGYTF. CDR3 DNA: TGCGCCAGCAGCCTTCTGGGCGGGAGCCCTAACTATGGCTACACCTTC. The full variable domain, rest sourced from reference TRBV5-1 and TRBJ1-2, is KAGVTQTPRYLIKTRGQQVTLSCSPISGHRSVSWYQQTPGQGLQFLFEYFSETQRNKGNFPGRFSGRQFSNSRSEMNVSTLELGDSALYLCASSLLGGSPNYGYTFGSGTRLTVV.

The J gene is TRBJ2-3, the V gene TRBV28; TRBD1 agrees at 7 bases. The length of the CDR3 is 17 residues. Per the germline V gene, CDR1 is MDHEN and CDR2 is SYDVKM. V gave up 5 bases and J gave up 1 base; unmatched junction bases: 12. The CDR3 coding sequence is TGTGCCAGCAGTCCTAGGGGACAGCCTCTCGGCACAGATACGCAGTATTTT. This encodes CASSPRGQPLGTDTQYF.

This clonotype was observed a handful of times. This chain connects TRBV2 to TRBJ1-6, with 10 bases lining up with TRBD1. Germline CDR1 and CDR2: SNHLY and FYNNEI. This CDR3 is built from 14 residues. The ends lost 6 bases at V and 11 bases at J; junction bases unmatched: 7. CDR3 protein: CASRSGTGVPPLHF. The CDR3 DNA reads as TGTGCCAGCAGGTCCGGGACAGGGGTCCCACCCCTCCACTTT.

This clonotype appeared a few times. The rearrangement links TRBV12-3 or TRBV12-4 to TRBJ2-7; 9 nucleotides line up with TRBD1. The CDR3 spans 17 residues. The J segment lost 2 bases and the V segment lost 3 bases, leaving 11 bases of the junction unmatched. CDR3 residues: CASSLGWGQGGTYEQYF. CDR3 coding DNA: TGTGCCAGCAGTTTGGGGTGGGGACAGGGAGGCACCTACGAGCAGTACTTC.

The V call is TRBV20-1, the J call TRBJ1-1; possibly TRBD1 for D (5 bases). Germline CDR1 reads DFQATT; CDR2 reads SNEGSKA (reference sequence). V gave up 1 base and J gave up 5 bases, with 11 bases separating them. The CDR3 is 13 residues long. The CDR3, as DNA: TGCAGTGCTAGAGCCCAGGGTACGACTGAAGCTTTCTTT. Its translation: CSARAQGTTEAFF.

This clonotype was detected only a few times. CDR3 sequence (DNA): TGCAGCGTTGGATGGGGCGAGACCACCGGGGAGCTGTTTTTT. This encodes CSVGWGETTGELFF. The V and J genes are TRBV29-1 and TRBJ2-2, with a weak D call TRBD1 (5 bases). Germline V lookup: CDR1 SQVTM, CDR2 ANQGSEA. The CDR3 is 14 residues long. V lost 4 bases and J 4 bases, leaving 13 bases between the germline ends.

This clonotype was seen more than once but under ten times. The chain joins TRBV15 to TRBJ1-4, with 7 bases matching TRBD1. Germline CDR1 and CDR2: LNHNV and YYDKDF (reference sequence). This CDR3 comprises 16 residues. The ends lost 0 bases at V and 8 bases at J; junction bases unmatched: 9. This CDR3 reads CATSRDWAGGIEKLFF. In nucleotides, the CDR3 is TGTGCCACCAGCAGAGATTGGGCAGGGGGAATAGAAAAACTGTTTTTT.

The V gene is TRBV6-2 or TRBV6-3, the J gene TRBJ2-5, with TRBD2 matching 10 bases. V shed 7 bases, J shed 1 base, and the junction held 6 bases outside the gene matches. Germline CDR1 is MNHEY and CDR2 is SVGEGT. The CDR3 covers 15 residues. Here the CDR3 reads CASMLAGGFQETQYF. The CDR3 bases are TGTGCCAGCATGTTAGCGGGGGGCTTCCAAGAGACCCAGTACTTC.